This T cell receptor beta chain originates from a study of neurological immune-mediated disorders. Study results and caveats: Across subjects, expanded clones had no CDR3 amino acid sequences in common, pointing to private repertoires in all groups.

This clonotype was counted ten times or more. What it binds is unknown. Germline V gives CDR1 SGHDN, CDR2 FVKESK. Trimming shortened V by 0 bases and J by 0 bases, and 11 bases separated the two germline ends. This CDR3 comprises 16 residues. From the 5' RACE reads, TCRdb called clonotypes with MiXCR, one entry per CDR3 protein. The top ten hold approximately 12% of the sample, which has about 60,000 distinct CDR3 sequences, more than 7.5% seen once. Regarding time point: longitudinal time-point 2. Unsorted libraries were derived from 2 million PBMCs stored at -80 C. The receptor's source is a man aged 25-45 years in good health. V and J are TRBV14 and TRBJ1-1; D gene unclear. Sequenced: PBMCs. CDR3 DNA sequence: TGTGCCAGCAGCCAAGACCGGGTCCTACTGAACACTGAAGCTTTCTTT. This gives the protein CASSQDRVLLNTEAFF.